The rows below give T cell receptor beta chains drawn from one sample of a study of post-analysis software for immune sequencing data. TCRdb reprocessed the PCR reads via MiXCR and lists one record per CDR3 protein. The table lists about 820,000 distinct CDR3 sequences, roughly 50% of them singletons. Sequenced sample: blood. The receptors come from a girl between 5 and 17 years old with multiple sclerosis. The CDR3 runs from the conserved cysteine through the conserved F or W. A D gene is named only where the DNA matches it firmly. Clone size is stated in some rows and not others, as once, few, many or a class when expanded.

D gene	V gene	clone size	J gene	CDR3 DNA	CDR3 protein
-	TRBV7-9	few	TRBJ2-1	TGTGCCAGCAGCCGACTTAGTGGGAGTCTCAATGAGCAGTTCTTC	CASSRLSGSLNEQFF
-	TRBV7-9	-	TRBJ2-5	TGTGCCAGCAGCTCCCAGGTCTACCAAGAGACCCAGTACTTC	CASSSQVYQETQYF
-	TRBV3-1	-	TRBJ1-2	TGTGCCAGCAGCCAAGGATCATCGGGATACACCTTC	CASSQGSSGYTF
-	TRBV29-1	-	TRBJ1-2	TGCAGCGTTGAAAGGTGGGGAGACGGCTACACCTTC	CSVERWGDGYTF
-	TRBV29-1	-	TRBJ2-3	TGCAGCGTTGACCGAAGGGCAGGGGTTGGTACGCAGTATTTT	CSVDRRAGVGTQYF
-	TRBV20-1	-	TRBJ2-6	TGCAGTGCTAGAGATCGTGCCTCTGGGGCCAACGTCCTGACTTTC	CSARDRASGANVLTF
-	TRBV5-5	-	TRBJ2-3	TGTGCCAGCAGCTTGGACAGCCCAGATACGCAGTATTTT	CASSLDSPDTQYF
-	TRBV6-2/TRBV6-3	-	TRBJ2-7	TGTGCCAGCAGACGGGACGGAACCTACGAGCAGTACTTC	CASRRDGTYEQYF
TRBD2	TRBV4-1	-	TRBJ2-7	TGCGCCAGCAGCCAAGAAGAGGCGGGGGGGACCACCAGACCATACGAGCAGTACTTC	CASSQEEAGGTTRPYEQYF
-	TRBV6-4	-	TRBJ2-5	TGTGCCAGCTCGGCCCAAGGGGGTGCGGAGACCCAGTACTTC	CASSAQGGAETQYF
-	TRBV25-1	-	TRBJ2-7	TGTGCCAGCAGTGAATCCGGGGGCCGCTACGAGCAGTACTTC	CASSESGGRYEQYF
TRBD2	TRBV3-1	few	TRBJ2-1	TGTGCCAGCAGCCAAGATCAGGGAGCGGGACTAGCGGGAGGGGATGAGCAGTTCTTC	CASSQDQGAGLAGGDEQFF
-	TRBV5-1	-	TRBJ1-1	TGCGCCAGCAGCTTCTACCAGGACGGAATCACTGAAGCTTTCTTT	CASSFYQDGITEAFF
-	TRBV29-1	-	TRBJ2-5	TGCAGCGCATTGGGGCGAGAGACCCAGTACTTC	CSALGRETQYF
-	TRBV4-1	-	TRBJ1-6	TGCGCCAGCAGCCAACTCCAAGCCGGTTCACCCCTCCACTTT	CASSQLQAGSPLHF
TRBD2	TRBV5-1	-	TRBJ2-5	TGCGCCAGCAGCTTGAGAATAGCGGGGTCCCGGTACCAAGAGACCCAGTACTTC	CASSLRIAGSRYQETQYF
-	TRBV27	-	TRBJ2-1	TGTGCCAGCAGTCCAGCCCCTGCCGTATACAATGAGCAGTTCTTC	CASSPAPAVYNEQFF
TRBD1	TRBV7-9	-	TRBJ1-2	TGTGCCAGCAGCTTTCCGGGACAGGCGCTAAACTATGGCTACACCTTC	CASSFPGQALNYGYTF
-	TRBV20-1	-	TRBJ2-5	TGCAGTGCTAAGGAGTACCAAGAGACCCAGTACTTC	CSAKEYQETQYF
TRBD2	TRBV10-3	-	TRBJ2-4	TGTGCCATCAGTGATCCCACCGGGACTAGCAGAGGGGGCATTCAGTACTTC	CAISDPTGTSRGGIQYF
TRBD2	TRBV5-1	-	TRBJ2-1	TGCGCCAGCAGCTCCGGGACGAGCGGCGGGGGTGAGCAGTTCTTC	CASSSGTSGGGEQFF
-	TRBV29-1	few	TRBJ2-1	TGCAGCGTTGAAGTGAAGAATGAGCAGTTCTTC	CSVEVKNEQFF
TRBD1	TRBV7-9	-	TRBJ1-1	TGTGCCAGCATCGAGGACAGGGGAGGGCGGAAGACTGAAGCTTTCTTT	CASIEDRGGRKTEAFF
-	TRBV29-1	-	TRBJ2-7	TGCAGCTTGATCATGACAGATCCCTACGAGCAGTACTTC	CSLIMTDPYEQYF
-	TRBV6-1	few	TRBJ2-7	TGTGCCAGCAGTCCTCACAGGTTTCCTCCTGGCGAGCAGTACTTC	CASSPHRFPPGEQYF
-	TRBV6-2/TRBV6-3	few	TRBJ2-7	TGTGCCAGCAGTTACTCGATTACAGGGTCCCCCCCCTACGAGCAGTACTTC	CASSYSITGSPPYEQYF